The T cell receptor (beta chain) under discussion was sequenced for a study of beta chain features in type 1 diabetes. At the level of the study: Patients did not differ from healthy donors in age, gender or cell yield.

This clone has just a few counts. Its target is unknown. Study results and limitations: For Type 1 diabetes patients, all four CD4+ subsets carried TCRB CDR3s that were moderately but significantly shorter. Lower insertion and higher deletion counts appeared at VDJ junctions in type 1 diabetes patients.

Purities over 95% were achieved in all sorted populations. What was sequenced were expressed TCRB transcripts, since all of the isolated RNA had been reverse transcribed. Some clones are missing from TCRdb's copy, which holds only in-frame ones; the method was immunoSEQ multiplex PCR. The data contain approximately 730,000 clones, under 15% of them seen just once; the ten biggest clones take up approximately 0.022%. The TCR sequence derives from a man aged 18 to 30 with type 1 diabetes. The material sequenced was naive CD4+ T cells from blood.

The CDR3 sequence: CSSKLGHNEQFF. As DNA, the CDR3 is TGCAGCTCTAAGTTGGGTCACAATGAGCAGTTCTTC. The chain joins TRBV29-1 to TRBJ2-1, with no clear D. The CDR3 loop spans 12 amino acids. CDR1 and CDR2 (germline): SQVTM, ANQGSEA. The ends were cut back, 8 bases at V and 5 bases at J, with 13 bases in the middle.